This T cell receptor beta chain was obtained from a study of blood T cell repertoires in COVID-19. The CDR3 is made up of 14 amino acids. Germline CDR1 reads SGHNT; CDR2 reads YYREEE (reference sequence). J lost 6 bases, V lost 4 bases, and 4 bases had no gene match. Sequencing used immunoSEQ multiplex PCR; TCRdb keeps in-frame clones, though not all of them. Of 54,000 or so clones in the sample, 80% to 90% were seen once. Specimen: peripheral blood. V is TRBV5-4 and J is TRBJ2-1; 10 positions agree with TRBD1. The TCR was taken from a human donor in a cohort sampled during active COVID-19. The CDR3 sequence: CASSQDRGSNEQFF. The CDR3 coding sequence is TGTGCCAGCAGCCAGGACAGGGGGTCCAATGAGCAGTTCTTC. The full variable domain, completed using reference TRBV5-4 and TRBJ2-1, is ETGVTQSPTHLIKTRGQQVTLRCSSQSGHNTVSWYQQALGQGPQFIFQYYREEENGRGNFPPRFSGLQFPNYSSELNVNALELDDSALYLCASSQDRGSNEQFFGPGTRLTVL.